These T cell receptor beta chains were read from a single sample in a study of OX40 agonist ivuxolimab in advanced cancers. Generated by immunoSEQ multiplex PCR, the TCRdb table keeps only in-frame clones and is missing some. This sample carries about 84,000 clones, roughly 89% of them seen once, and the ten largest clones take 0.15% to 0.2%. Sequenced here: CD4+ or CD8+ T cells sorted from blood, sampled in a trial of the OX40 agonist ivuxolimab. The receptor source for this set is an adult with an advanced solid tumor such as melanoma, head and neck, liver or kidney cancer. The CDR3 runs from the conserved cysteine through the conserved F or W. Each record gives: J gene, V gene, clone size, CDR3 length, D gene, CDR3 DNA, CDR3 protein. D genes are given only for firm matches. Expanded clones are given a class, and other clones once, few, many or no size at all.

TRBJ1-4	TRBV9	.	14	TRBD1	TGTGCCAGCAGCTCCAGGGGGGGTAATGAAAAACTGTTTTTT	CASSSRGGNEKLFF
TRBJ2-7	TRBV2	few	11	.	TGTGCCAGCAGTGATTTCTACGAGCAGTACTTC	CASSDFYEQYF
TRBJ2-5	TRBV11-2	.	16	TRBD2	TGTGCCAGCAGCTTATCCCCAGCGGGAGTTTGGGAGACCCAGTACTTC	CASSLSPAGVWETQYF
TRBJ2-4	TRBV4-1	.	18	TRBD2	TGCGCCAGCAGCCACGGACTAGCGGGAGGGCCGGCCAAAAACATTCAGTACTTC	CASSHGLAGGPAKNIQYF
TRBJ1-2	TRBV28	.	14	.	TGTGCCAGCAGTTTGGCCGGGGGTAACTATGGCTACACCTTC	CASSLAGGNYGYTF
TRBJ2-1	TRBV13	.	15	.	TGTGCCAGCAGCCCAGACCGTGGCTCCTACAATGAGCAGTTCTTC	CASSPDRGSYNEQFF
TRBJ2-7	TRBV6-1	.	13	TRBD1	TGTGCCAGCTACAGGACAGGGGAATACGAGCAGTACTTC	CASYRTGEYEQYF
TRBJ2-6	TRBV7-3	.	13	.	TGTGCCAGCAGGGATGCTGGGGCCAACGTCCTGACTTTC	CASRDAGANVLTF
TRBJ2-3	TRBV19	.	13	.	TGTGCCAGTAGTCCGGGGTACGACAGCACGCAGTATTTT	CASSPGYDSTQYF
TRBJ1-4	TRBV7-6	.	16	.	TGTGCCAGCAGCTTAGTTTCAGACCCGAGGGGTGAAAAACTGTTTTTT	CASSLVSDPRGEKLFF
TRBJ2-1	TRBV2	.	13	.	TGTGCCAGCGCGGACAGCCCCCCTAATGAGCAGTTCTTC	CASADSPPNEQFF
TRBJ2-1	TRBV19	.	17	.	TGTGCCAGTACTCTTACTCCCACTGGAAGCTCCTACAATGAGCAGTTCTTC	CASTLTPTGSSYNEQFF
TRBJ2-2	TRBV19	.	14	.	TGTGCCAGTACCTTAGAACTGGGCACCGGGGAGCTGTTTTTT	CASTLELGTGELFF
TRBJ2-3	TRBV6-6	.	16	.	TGTGCCAGCAGTTCTACCGCGGACGTTCTCCCAGATACGCAGTATTTT	CASSSTADVLPDTQYF
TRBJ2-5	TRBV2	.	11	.	TGTGCCAGCAGTGACCGTCCGGCCCAGTACTTC	CASSDRPAQYF
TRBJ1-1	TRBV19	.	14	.	TGTGCCAGTAGTACGGGACCGCAGAACACTGAAGCTTTCTTT	CASSTGPQNTEAFF
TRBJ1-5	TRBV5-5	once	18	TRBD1	TGTGCCAGCAGCGGCGGGAGGGACAGGGCCCTTAGCAATCAGCCCCAGCATTTT	CASSGGRDRALSNQPQHF
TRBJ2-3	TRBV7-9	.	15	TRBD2	TGTGCCAGCAGCTTATGGACTAGTGGAGGAGATACGCAGTATTTT	CASSLWTSGGDTQYF
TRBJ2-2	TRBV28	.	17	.	TGTGCCACCAAGGGAGGACTGTGGATTACGAACACCGGGGAGCTGTTTTTT	CATKGGLWITNTGELFF
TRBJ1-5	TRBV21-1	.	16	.	TGTGCCAGCAGCTCTCGGGAGAGGGTAAAGTATCAGCCCCAGCATTTT	CASSSRERVKYQPQHF
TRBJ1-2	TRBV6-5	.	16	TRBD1	TGTGCCAGCAGTTACTCGAAGAGAGGGGGCAACTATGGCTACACCTTC	CASSYSKRGGNYGYTF
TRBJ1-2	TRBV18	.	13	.	TGTGCCAGCTCACCAGAGTCCAGGGGTGGCTACACCTTC	CASSPESRGGYTF
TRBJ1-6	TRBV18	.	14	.	TGTGCCAGCTCACTCCGGGACCCCCTTTCACCCCTCCACTTT	CASSLRDPLSPLHF
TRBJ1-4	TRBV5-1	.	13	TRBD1	TGCGCCAGCAGCCGAGACCCGGGACAGGGAAGCTTGTTT	CASSRDPGQGSLF
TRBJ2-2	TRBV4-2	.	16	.	TGTGCCAGCAGCCAAGCTGTCTGGCAGGACACCGGGGAGCTGTTTTTT	CASSQAVWQDTGELFF
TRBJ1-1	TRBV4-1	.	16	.	TGCGCCAGCAGCCGATACCAGGGACAAATGAACACTGAAGCTTTCTTT	CASSRYQGQMNTEAFF
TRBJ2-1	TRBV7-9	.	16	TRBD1	TGTGCCAGCAGCCCGACCGGGACAGGGGGCTTAAGGAAGCAGTTCTTC	CASSPTGTGGLRKQFF
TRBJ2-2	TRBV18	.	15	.	TGTGCCAGCTCACCACCGGTGCAGGGGACCGGGGAGCTGTTTTTT	CASSPPVQGTGELFF
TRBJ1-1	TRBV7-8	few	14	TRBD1	TGTGCCAGCAGCCCTCGGACAGGGTGGACAAAAGCTTTCTTT	CASSPRTGWTKAFF
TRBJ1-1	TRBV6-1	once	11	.	TGTGCCGGCCGGGGGATCTCTGAAGCTTTCTTT	CAGRGISEAFF
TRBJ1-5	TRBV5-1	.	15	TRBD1	TGCGCCAGCAGCCTAGAGGGACAGGCACATCAGCCCCAGCATTTT	CASSLEGQAHQPQHF
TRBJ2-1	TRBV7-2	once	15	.	TGTGCCAGCAGCTTAAGGTGGGGGGATTACAATGAGCAGTTCTTC	CASSLRWGDYNEQFF
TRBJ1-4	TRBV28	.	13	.	TGTGCCAGCAGTTTAGACAGAAATGAAAAACTGTTTTTT	CASSLDRNEKLFF
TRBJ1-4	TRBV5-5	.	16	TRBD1	TGTGCCAGCAGCAGCAGGGGGCGGTCGACTAATGAAAAACTGTTTTTT	CASSSRGRSTNEKLFF
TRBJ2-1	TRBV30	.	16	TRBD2	TGTGCCTGGAGTGGTGGGAGCGGGAGATTCTACAATGAGCAGTTCTTC	CAWSGGSGRFYNEQFF
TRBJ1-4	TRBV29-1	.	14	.	TGCAGCGTTACCCCGGGATGGGGAGGTGAAAAACTGTTTTTT	CSVTPGWGGEKLFF
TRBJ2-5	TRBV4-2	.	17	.	TGTGCCAGCAGCCAAGTCGTTGGCAGCTCATCCCAAGAGACCCAGTACTTC	CASSQVVGSSSQETQYF
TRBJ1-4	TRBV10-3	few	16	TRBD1	TGTGCCATCAGCCGACAGGGTAGATCAACTAATGAAAAACTGTTTTTT	CAISRQGRSTNEKLFF
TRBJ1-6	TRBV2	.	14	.	TGTGCCAGCAGTGATCTGGACAGTAATTCACCCCTCCACTTT	CASSDLDSNSPLHF
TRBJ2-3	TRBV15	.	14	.	TGTGCCACCAGCCCGGGGCAGGGAGCAGATACGCAGTATTTT	CATSPGQGADTQYF
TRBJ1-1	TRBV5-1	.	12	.	TGCGCCAGCAGCTTGGACGGGCAGGCGGCTTTCTTT	CASSLDGQAAFF
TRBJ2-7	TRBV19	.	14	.	TGTGCCAGTAGTATTAGTGGGAACTCCTACGAGCAGTACTTC	CASSISGNSYEQYF
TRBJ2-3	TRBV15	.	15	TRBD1	TGTGCCACCAGCAGGGGCGGACAGGGCTCAGATACGCAGTATTTT	CATSRGGQGSDTQYF
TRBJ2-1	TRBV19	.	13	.	TGTGCCAGTAGTAGAGGACAGAGGGGTGAGCAGTTCTTC	CASSRGQRGEQFF
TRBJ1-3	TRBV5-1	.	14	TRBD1	TGCGCCAGCAGCTTGGGGACAGGGGGAAACACCATATATTTT	CASSLGTGGNTIYF
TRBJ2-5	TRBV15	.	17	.	TGTGCCACCAGCAGAAACCCCTTATGGGGCGCGGAGGAGACCCAGTACTTC	CATSRNPLWGAEETQYF
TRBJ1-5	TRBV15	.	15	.	TGTGCCACCAGCAGGGGGCGGGAAAGCAATCAGCCCCAGCATTTT	CATSRGRESNQPQHF
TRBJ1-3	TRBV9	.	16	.	TGTGCCAGCAGCGTAGATTTAGGGTGGGTCGGAGACACCATATATTTT	CASSVDLGWVGDTIYF
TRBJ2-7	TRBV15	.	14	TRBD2	TGTGCCACCAGCAGAGGCGGGGGGCCCTACGAGCAGTACTTC	CATSRGGGPYEQYF
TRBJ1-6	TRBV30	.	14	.	TGTGCCTGGGGAGGTCTTTCAGGGAATTCACCCCTCCACTTT	CAWGGLSGNSPLHF
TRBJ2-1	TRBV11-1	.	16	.	TGTGCCAGCAGCCAGGTTGGTCACACTGGAGGTCCCCGTGAGTTCTTC	CASSQVGHTGGPREFF
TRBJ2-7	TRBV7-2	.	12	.	TGTGCCAGCAGCTTAGGAGCTTTAGGGCAGTACTTC	CASSLGALGQYF
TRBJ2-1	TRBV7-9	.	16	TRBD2	TGTGCCAGCAGCTTAGAAACTAGCGGGGGCTACAATGAGCAGTTCTTC	CASSLETSGGYNEQFF
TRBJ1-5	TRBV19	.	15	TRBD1	TGTGCCAGTAGCTACGGACAGGGGCCGAATCAGCCCCAGCATTTT	CASSYGQGPNQPQHF
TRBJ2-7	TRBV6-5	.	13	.	TGTGCCAGCACTGGCAGGGCCTCCTACGAGCAGTACTTC	CASTGRASYEQYF